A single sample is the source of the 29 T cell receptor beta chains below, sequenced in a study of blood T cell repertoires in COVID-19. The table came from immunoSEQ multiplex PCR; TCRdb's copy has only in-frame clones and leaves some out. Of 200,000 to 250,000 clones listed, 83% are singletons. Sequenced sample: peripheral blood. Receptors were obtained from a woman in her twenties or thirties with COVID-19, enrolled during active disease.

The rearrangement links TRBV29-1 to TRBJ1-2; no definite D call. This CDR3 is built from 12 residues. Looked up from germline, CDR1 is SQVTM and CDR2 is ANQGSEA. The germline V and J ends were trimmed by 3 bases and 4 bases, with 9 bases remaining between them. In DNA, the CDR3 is TGCAGCGTTGAGGGAGCGAGCTATGGCTACACCTTC. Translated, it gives CSVEGASYGYTF.

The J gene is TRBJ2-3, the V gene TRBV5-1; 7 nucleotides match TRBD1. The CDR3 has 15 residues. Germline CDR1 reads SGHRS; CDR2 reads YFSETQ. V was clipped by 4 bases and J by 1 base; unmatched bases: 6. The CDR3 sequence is CASSQRQGGTDTQYF. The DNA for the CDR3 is TGCGCCAGCAGCCAGCGACAGGGAGGCACAGATACGCAGTATTTT.

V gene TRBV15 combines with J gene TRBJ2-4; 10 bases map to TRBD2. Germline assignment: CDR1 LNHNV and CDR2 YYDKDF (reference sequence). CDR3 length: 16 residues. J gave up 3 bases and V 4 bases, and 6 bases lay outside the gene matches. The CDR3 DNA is TGTGCCACCAGCACGTTAGCGGGAGGTGGCAAAAACATTCAGTACTTC. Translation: CATSTLAGGGKNIQYF.

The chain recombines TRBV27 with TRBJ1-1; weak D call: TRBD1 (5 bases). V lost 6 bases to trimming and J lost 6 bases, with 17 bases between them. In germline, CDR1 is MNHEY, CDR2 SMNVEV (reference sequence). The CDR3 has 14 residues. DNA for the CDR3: TGTGCCAGCAGCCGGGGGGGAGGGAGTTCTGAAGCTTTCTTT. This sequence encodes CASSRGGGSSEAFF.

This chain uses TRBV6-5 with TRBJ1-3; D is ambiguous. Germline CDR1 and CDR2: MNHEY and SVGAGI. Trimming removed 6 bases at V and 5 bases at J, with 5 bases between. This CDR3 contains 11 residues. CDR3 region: CASRARNTIYF. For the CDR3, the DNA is TGTGCCAGCAGGGCTCGAAACACCATATATTTT.

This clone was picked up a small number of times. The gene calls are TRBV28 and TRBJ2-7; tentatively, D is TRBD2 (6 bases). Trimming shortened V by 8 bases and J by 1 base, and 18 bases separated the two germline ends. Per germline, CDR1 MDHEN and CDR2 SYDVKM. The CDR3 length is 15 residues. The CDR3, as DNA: TGTGCCAGCGGGACTCTCGGGACGCAATCCTACGAGCAGTACTTC. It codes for CASGTLGTQSYEQYF.

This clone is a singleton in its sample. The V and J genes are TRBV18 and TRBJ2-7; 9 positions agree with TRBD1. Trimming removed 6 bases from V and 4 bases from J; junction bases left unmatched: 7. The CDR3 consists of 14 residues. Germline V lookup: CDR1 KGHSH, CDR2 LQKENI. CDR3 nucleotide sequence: TGTGCCAGCTCGGTCGGGACAGGGTTATACGAGCAGTACTTC. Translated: CASSVGTGLYEQYF. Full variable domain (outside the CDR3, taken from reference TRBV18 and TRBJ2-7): NAGVMQNPRHLVRRRGQEARLRCSPMKGHSHVYWYRQLPEEGLKFMVYLQKENIIDESGMPKERFSAEFPKEGPSILRIQQVVRGDSAAYFCASSVGTGLYEQYFGPGTRLTVT.

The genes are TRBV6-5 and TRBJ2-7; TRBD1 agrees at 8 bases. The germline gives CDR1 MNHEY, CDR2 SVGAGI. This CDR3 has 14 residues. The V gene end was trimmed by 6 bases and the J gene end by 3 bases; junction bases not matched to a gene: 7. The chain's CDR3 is CASSLQGDVYEQYF. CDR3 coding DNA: TGTGCCAGCAGCCTACAGGGGGATGTCTACGAGCAGTACTTC.

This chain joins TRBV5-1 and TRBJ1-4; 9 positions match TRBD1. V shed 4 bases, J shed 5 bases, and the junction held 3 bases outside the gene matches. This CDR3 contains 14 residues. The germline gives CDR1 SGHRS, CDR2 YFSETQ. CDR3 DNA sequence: TGCGCCAGCAGCCAAACAGGGGGCAATGAAAAACTGTTTTTT. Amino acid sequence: CASSQTGGNEKLFF.

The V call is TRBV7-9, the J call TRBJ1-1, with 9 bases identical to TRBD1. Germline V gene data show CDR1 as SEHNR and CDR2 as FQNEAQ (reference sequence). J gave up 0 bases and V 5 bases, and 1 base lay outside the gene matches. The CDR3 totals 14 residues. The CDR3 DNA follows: TGTGCCAGCAGCCGGACAGGGGTGAACACTGAAGCTTTCTTT. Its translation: CASSRTGVNTEAFF.

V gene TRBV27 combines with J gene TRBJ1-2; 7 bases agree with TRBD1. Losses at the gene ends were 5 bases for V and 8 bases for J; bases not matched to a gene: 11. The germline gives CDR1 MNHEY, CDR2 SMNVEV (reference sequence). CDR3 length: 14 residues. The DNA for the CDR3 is TGTGCCAGCAGTACTCAAGAGGGGGCGGGAGGCTACACCTTC. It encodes CASSTQEGAGGYTF.

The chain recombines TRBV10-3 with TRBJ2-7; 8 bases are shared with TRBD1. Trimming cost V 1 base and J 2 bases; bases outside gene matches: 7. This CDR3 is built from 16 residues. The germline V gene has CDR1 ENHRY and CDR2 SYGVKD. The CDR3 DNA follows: TGTGCCATCAGTGAGTTTGGACAGGGATTCACCTACGAGCAGTACTTC. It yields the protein CAISEFGQGFTYEQYF.

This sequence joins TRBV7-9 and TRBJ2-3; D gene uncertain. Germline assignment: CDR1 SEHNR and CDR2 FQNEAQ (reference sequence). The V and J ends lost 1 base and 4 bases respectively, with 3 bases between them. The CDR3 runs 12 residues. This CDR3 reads CASSLDSDTQYF. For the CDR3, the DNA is TGTGCCAGCAGCTTAGACTCAGATACGCAGTATTTT.

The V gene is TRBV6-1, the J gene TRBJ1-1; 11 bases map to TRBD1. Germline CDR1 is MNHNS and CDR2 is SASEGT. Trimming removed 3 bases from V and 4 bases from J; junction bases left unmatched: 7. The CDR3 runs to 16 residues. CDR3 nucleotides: TGTGCCAGCAGTGAGCCGGGACAGGGGGTCGGCACTGAAGCTTTCTTT. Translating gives CASSEPGQGVGTEAFF.

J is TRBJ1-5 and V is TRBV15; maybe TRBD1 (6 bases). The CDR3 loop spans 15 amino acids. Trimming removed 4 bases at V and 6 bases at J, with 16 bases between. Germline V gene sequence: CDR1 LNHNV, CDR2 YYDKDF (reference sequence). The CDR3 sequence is CATSTPRGLGQPQHF. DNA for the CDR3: TGTGCCACCAGCACTCCGAGGGGGTTGGGTCAGCCCCAGCATTTT. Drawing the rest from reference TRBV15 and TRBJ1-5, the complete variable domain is DAMVIQNPRYQVTQFGKPVTLSCSQTLNHNVMYWYQQKSSQAPKLLFHYYDKDFNNEADTPDNFQSRRPNTSFCFLDIRSPGLGDTAMYLCATSTPRGLGQPQHFGDGTRLSIL.

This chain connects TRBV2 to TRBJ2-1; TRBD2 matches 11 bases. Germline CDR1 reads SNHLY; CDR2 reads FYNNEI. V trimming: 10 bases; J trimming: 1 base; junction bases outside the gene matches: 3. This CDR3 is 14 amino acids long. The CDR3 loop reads CAIVAGGSYNEQFF. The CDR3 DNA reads TGTGCCATCGTAGCGGGAGGGTCCTACAATGAGCAGTTCTTC.

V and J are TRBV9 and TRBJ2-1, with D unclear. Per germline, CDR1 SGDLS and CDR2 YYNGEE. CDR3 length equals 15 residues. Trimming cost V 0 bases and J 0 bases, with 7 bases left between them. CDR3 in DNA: TGTGCCAGCAGCGTAGGAGCAAACTCCTACAATGAGCAGTTCTTC. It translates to CASSVGANSYNEQFF.

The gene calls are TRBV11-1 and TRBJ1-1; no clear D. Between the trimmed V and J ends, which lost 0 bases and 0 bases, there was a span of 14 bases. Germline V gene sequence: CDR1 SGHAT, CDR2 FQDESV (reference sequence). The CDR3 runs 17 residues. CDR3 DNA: TGTGCCAGCAGCTTAGCGTCGGCAGGTTATATGAACACTGAAGCTTTCTTT. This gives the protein CASSLASAGYMNTEAFF.

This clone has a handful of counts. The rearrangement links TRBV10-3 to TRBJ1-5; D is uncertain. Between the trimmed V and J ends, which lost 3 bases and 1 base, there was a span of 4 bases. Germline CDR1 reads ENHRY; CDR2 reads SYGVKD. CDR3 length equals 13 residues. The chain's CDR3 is CAISELSNQPQHF. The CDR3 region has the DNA TGTGCCATCAGTGAACTGAGCAATCAGCCCCAGCATTTT.

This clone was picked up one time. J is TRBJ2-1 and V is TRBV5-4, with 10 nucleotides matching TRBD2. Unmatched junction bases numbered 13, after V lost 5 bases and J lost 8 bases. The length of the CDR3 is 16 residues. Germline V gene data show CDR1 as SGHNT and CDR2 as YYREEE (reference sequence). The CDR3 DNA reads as TGTGCCAGCAGTCCCCCGGGACTAGCGCTCCGACATGAGCAGTTCTTC. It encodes CASSPPGLALRHEQFF.

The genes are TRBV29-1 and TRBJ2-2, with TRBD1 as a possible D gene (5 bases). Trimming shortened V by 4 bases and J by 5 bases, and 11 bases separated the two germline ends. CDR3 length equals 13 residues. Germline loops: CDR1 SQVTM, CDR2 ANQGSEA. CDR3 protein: CSVAQGRTGELFF. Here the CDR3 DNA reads TGCAGCGTTGCCCAGGGAAGGACCGGGGAGCTGTTTTTT.

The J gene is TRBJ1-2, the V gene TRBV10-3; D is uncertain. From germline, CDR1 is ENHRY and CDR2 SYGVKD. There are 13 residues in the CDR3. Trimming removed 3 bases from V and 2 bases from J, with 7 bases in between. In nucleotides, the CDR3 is TGTGCCATCAGTGAAGGAGTAAACTATGGCTACACCTTC. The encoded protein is CAISEGVNYGYTF.

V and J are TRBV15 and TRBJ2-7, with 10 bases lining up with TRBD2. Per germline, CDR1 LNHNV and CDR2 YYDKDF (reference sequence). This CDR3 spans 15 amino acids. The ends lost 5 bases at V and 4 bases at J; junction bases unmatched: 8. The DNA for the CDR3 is TGTGCCACCAGCTCCGCTAGCGGGAGTTGGTACGAGCAGTACTTC. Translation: CATSSASGSWYEQYF.

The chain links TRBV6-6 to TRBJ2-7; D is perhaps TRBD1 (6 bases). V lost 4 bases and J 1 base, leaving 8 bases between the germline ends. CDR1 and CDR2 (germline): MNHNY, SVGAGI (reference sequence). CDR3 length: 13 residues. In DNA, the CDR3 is TGTGCCAGCAGTTGGGGACAATCCTACGAGCAGTACTTC. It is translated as CASSWGQSYEQYF.

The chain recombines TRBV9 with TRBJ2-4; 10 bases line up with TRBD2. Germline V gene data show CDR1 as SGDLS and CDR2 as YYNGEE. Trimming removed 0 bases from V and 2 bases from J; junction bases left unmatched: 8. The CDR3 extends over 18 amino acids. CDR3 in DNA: TGTGCCAGCAGCGTAGGTCTAGCGGGAGACTTAACCAAAAACATTCAGTACTTC. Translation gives CASSVGLAGDLTKNIQYF.

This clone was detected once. This CDR3 is CASSLGGNSAYNEQFF. CDR3 nucleotide sequence: TGTGCCAGCAGCTTAGGCGGGAACTCCGCCTACAATGAGCAGTTCTTC. The chain carries TRBV7-9 and TRBJ2-1; tentative D call: TRBD2 (6 bases). Germline V gene data show CDR1 as SEHNR and CDR2 as FQNEAQ (reference sequence). The CDR3 has 16 amino acids. V lost 1 base and J 2 bases, leaving 12 bases between the germline ends.

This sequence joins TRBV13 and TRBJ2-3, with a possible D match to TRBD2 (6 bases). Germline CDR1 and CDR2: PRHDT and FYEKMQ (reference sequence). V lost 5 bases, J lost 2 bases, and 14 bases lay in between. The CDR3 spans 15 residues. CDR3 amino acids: CASSPSGQFTDTQYF. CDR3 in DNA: TGTGCCAGCAGCCCCAGCGGGCAATTCACAGATACGCAGTATTTT.

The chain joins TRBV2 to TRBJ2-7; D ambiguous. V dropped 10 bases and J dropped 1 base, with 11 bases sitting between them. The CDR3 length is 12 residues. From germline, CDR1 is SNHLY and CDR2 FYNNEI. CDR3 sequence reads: CATQARSYEQYF. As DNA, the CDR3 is TGTGCCACCCAGGCCAGGTCCTACGAGCAGTACTTC.

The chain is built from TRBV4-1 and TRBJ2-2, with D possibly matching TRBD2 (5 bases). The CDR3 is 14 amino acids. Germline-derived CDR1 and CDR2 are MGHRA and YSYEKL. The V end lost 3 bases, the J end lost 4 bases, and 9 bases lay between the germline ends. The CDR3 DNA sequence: TGCGCCAGCAGCCATCGGGGAACCACCGGGGAGCTGTTTTTT. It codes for CASSHRGTTGELFF.